This is a list of T cell receptor beta chains from one sample in a study of long-term antiretroviral therapy in people with HIV. Only in-frame clones appear in the TCRdb table, and some are missing; sequencing was by immunoSEQ multiplex PCR. Of 40,000 to 50,000 clones in the sample, approximately 94% were seen once. The sequencing here drew on unsorted PBMCs, taken roughly 9.5 years after starting antiretroviral therapy. These receptors all stem from a man aged 25-45 years with HIV. Each CDR3 is given with its conserved first and last residue. Each record gives: V gene, D gene, clone size, J gene, CDR3 DNA, CDR3 protein. The D gene is left open where the match is weak. Not all rows give a size; the values are once, few, many and, for expanded clones, a class.

v_gene: TRBV5-1
d_gene: TRBD1
abundance: .
j_gene: TRBJ1-1
CDR3nt: TGCGCCAGCAGCAACAGGGGGCCCGGGAACACTGAAGCTTTCTTT
CDR3aa: CASSNRGPGNTEAFF

v_gene: TRBV2
d_gene: .
abundance: .
j_gene: TRBJ1-5
CDR3nt: TGTGCCAGCAGTGATTTGACGGTGAATCAGCCCCAGCATTTT
CDR3aa: CASSDLTVNQPQHF

v_gene: TRBV9
d_gene: .
abundance: .
j_gene: TRBJ2-1
CDR3nt: TGTGCCAGCAGCGTAGTGGGGGACATCAACAATGAGCAGTTCTTC
CDR3aa: CASSVVGDINNEQFF

v_gene: TRBV28
d_gene: .
abundance: .
j_gene: TRBJ1-2
CDR3nt: TGTGCCAGCAGTACATACCTTTCAATGGGGTATTCGGGAGGCTACACCTTC
CDR3aa: CASSTYLSMGYSGGYTF

v_gene: TRBV30
d_gene: .
abundance: once
j_gene: TRBJ2-3
CDR3nt: TGTGCCTGGCGTGGCGCCTATACGCAGTATTTT
CDR3aa: CAWRGAYTQYF

v_gene: TRBV28
d_gene: .
abundance: .
j_gene: TRBJ1-2
CDR3nt: TGTGCCAGCAGTGCGGCCGATGTAGGAGGCTACACCTTC
CDR3aa: CASSAADVGGYTF

v_gene: TRBV19
d_gene: .
abundance: .
j_gene: TRBJ1-5
CDR3nt: TGTGCCAGTAGTATCACGCCTAAGGGATGGCAGCCCCAGCATTTT
CDR3aa: CASSITPKGWQPQHF

v_gene: TRBV2
d_gene: .
abundance: .
j_gene: TRBJ1-6
CDR3nt: TGTGCCAGCAGTGCCCAGAGAAATTCACCCCTCCACTTT
CDR3aa: CASSAQRNSPLHF

v_gene: TRBV4-1
d_gene: .
abundance: .
j_gene: TRBJ1-5
CDR3nt: TGCGCCAGCAGCCTTGGAGAGGGGAGCAATCAGCCCCAGCATTTT
CDR3aa: CASSLGEGSNQPQHF

v_gene: TRBV7-3
d_gene: TRBD2
abundance: .
j_gene: TRBJ2-3
CDR3nt: TGTGCCAGCAGCAAGGGACTAGCGGGGGTAGATACGCAGTATTTT
CDR3aa: CASSKGLAGVDTQYF

v_gene: TRBV2
d_gene: .
abundance: .
j_gene: TRBJ1-2
CDR3nt: TGTGCCAGCGCTCAGAGGGAAAACGGAGGCTACACCTTC
CDR3aa: CASAQRENGGYTF

v_gene: TRBV7-9
d_gene: TRBD1
abundance: .
j_gene: TRBJ1-1
CDR3nt: TGTGCCAGCAGCCCACCCAGGGGGCTAGCTGAAGCTTTCTTT
CDR3aa: CASSPPRGLAEAFF

v_gene: TRBV7-9
d_gene: TRBD1
abundance: .
j_gene: TRBJ1-2
CDR3nt: TGTGCCAGCAGCTCTGGGACAGTCTATGGCTACACCTTC
CDR3aa: CASSSGTVYGYTF

v_gene: TRBV6-5
d_gene: .
abundance: .
j_gene: TRBJ1-1
CDR3nt: TGTGCCAGCAGTTACGGGGCGTACACTGAAGCTTTCTTT
CDR3aa: CASSYGAYTEAFF

v_gene: TRBV6-5
d_gene: .
abundance: .
j_gene: TRBJ1-6
CDR3nt: TGTGCCAGCAGACAGCCAGATCGTAGTTCACCCCTCCACTTT
CDR3aa: CASRQPDRSSPLHF

v_gene: TRBV19
d_gene: TRBD1
abundance: .
j_gene: TRBJ1-6
CDR3nt: TGTGCCAGCGGGGACAGGGATAATTCACCCCTCCACTTT
CDR3aa: CASGDRDNSPLHF

v_gene: TRBV5-4
d_gene: .
abundance: .
j_gene: TRBJ1-2
CDR3nt: TGTGCCAGCAGCTTGGGCGGGACAACCGCTAACTATGGCTACACCTTC
CDR3aa: CASSLGGTTANYGYTF

v_gene: TRBV14
d_gene: TRBD2
abundance: .
j_gene: TRBJ2-3
CDR3nt: TGTGCCAGCAGCCAGCTAGCGGATCTTAGCACAGATACGCAGTATTTT
CDR3aa: CASSQLADLSTDTQYF

v_gene: TRBV5-6
d_gene: TRBD1
abundance: once
j_gene: TRBJ1-1
CDR3nt: TGTGCCAGCAGCTTGGGACAGGGAGGGACTGAAGCTTTCTTT
CDR3aa: CASSLGQGGTEAFF

v_gene: TRBV5-1
d_gene: .
abundance: .
j_gene: TRBJ1-5
CDR3nt: TGCGCCAGCAGCTCGGGCGGCAATCAGCCCCAGCATTTT
CDR3aa: CASSSGGNQPQHF

v_gene: TRBV7-9
d_gene: TRBD1
abundance: .
j_gene: TRBJ2-7
CDR3nt: TGTGCCAGCAGCCACGCCGGGACAGGGGACCCCAGCGACGCCTACGAGCAGTACTTC
CDR3aa: CASSHAGTGDPSDAYEQYF

v_gene: TRBV27
d_gene: .
abundance: .
j_gene: TRBJ2-3
CDR3nt: TGTGCCAGCAGTCCGCGACTAGTTTTTAGTGTCACAGATACGCAGTATTTT
CDR3aa: CASSPRLVFSVTDTQYF

v_gene: TRBV5-1
d_gene: TRBD2
abundance: .
j_gene: TRBJ2-7
CDR3nt: TGCGCCAGCAGCTTGGGCGGGACTAGAGTTTACGAGCAGTACTTC
CDR3aa: CASSLGGTRVYEQYF

v_gene: TRBV7-9
d_gene: TRBD1
abundance: .
j_gene: TRBJ2-5
CDR3nt: TGTGCCAGCAGCTTGGGGACAGGCTACGGGGAGACCCAGTACTTC
CDR3aa: CASSLGTGYGETQYF

v_gene: TRBV11-2
d_gene: TRBD2
abundance: once
j_gene: TRBJ2-1
CDR3nt: TGTGCCAGCAGCTTAGGGTCGGGACTAGGCTACAATGAGCAGTTCTTC
CDR3aa: CASSLGSGLGYNEQFF

v_gene: TRBV6-1
d_gene: TRBD1
abundance: few
j_gene: TRBJ1-2
CDR3nt: TGTGCCAGCAGGTTAACAGGGGGCAGAGGCTATGGCTACACCTTC
CDR3aa: CASRLTGGRGYGYTF

v_gene: TRBV11-1
d_gene: .
abundance: .
j_gene: TRBJ2-1
CDR3nt: TGTGCCAGCAGCTCCAGACGTGTGCCTGAGCAGTTCTTC
CDR3aa: CASSSRRVPEQFF

v_gene: TRBV5-4
d_gene: .
abundance: .
j_gene: TRBJ1-1
CDR3nt: TGTGCCAGCAGCTTGTTGAACACTGAAGCTTTCTTT
CDR3aa: CASSLLNTEAFF

v_gene: TRBV18
d_gene: .
abundance: .
j_gene: TRBJ2-5
CDR3nt: TGTGCCAGCTCAACTCTCGGGATTCAAGAGACCCAGTACTTC
CDR3aa: CASSTLGIQETQYF

v_gene: TRBV5-1
d_gene: .
abundance: .
j_gene: TRBJ1-2
CDR3nt: TGCGCCAGCAGCTTGGGGGGACCGGATGGCTACACCTTC
CDR3aa: CASSLGGPDGYTF

v_gene: TRBV5-1
d_gene: .
abundance: once
j_gene: TRBJ1-1
CDR3nt: TGCGCCAGCAGCTTCGGGGCGAACACTGAAGCTTTCTTT
CDR3aa: CASSFGANTEAFF

v_gene: TRBV6-6
d_gene: .
abundance: .
j_gene: TRBJ1-2
CDR3nt: TGTGCCAGCAGTGCGGGACCTAACTATGGCTACACCTTC
CDR3aa: CASSAGPNYGYTF

v_gene: TRBV6-5
d_gene: .
abundance: .
j_gene: TRBJ1-1
CDR3nt: TGTGCCAGCAGCTGGGGCAGAACGGGGGGCACTGAAGCTTTCTTT
CDR3aa: CASSWGRTGGTEAFF

v_gene: TRBV19
d_gene: .
abundance: .
j_gene: TRBJ1-1
CDR3nt: TGTGCCAGTTCACCGGGGACCTTCCAGGACACTGAAGCTTTCTTT
CDR3aa: CASSPGTFQDTEAFF

v_gene: TRBV11-3
d_gene: TRBD1
abundance: .
j_gene: TRBJ2-7
CDR3nt: TGTGCCAGCAGCAAGACAGGGTCCTACGAGCAGTACTTC
CDR3aa: CASSKTGSYEQYF

v_gene: TRBV2
d_gene: .
abundance: few
j_gene: TRBJ1-5
CDR3nt: TGTGCCAGCCTTGGGGGTGACAATCAGCCCCAGCATTTT
CDR3aa: CASLGGDNQPQHF

v_gene: TRBV4-1
d_gene: TRBD2
abundance: .
j_gene: TRBJ2-1
CDR3nt: TGCGCCAGCAGCCAAGGGTATAGCTCTAGCGGGGACTACAATGAGCAGTTCTTC
CDR3aa: CASSQGYSSSGDYNEQFF

v_gene: TRBV5-6
d_gene: .
abundance: .
j_gene: TRBJ2-5
CDR3nt: TGTGCCAGCAGCTTAACCTTAGAAGAGACCCAGTACTTC
CDR3aa: CASSLTLEETQYF

v_gene: TRBV5-5
d_gene: .
abundance: .
j_gene: TRBJ1-5
CDR3nt: TGTGCCAGCAGCCTTGAGGGTGGTGATCAGCCCCAGCATTTT
CDR3aa: CASSLEGGDQPQHF

v_gene: TRBV5-1
d_gene: TRBD1
abundance: .
j_gene: TRBJ2-2
CDR3nt: TGCGCCAGCAGCTTGGAGGGACAGGGAGTCTCCGGGGAGCTGTTTTTT
CDR3aa: CASSLEGQGVSGELFF

v_gene: TRBV7-9
d_gene: .
abundance: .
j_gene: TRBJ1-1
CDR3nt: TGTGCCAGCAGCTTCGCCCATCAGAACACTGAAGCTTTCTTT
CDR3aa: CASSFAHQNTEAFF

v_gene: TRBV28
d_gene: .
abundance: .
j_gene: TRBJ2-7
CDR3nt: TGTGCCAGCAGTTTATACGGGGTCGGGGAGCAGTACTTC
CDR3aa: CASSLYGVGEQYF

v_gene: TRBV7-3
d_gene: .
abundance: once
j_gene: TRBJ2-2
CDR3nt: TGTGCCAGCAGCTTGCAACCTCTCCCCACCGGGGAGCTGTTTTTT
CDR3aa: CASSLQPLPTGELFF

v_gene: TRBV6-5
d_gene: .
abundance: .
j_gene: TRBJ1-1
CDR3nt: TGTGCCAGCCTTCGAGGGAGGAGTAACACTGAAGCTTTCTTT
CDR3aa: CASLRGRSNTEAFF

v_gene: TRBV6-5
d_gene: .
abundance: .
j_gene: TRBJ1-2
CDR3nt: TGTGCCACCGTGGACAGTATCTATGGCTACACCTTC
CDR3aa: CATVDSIYGYTF

v_gene: TRBV29-1
d_gene: .
abundance: few
j_gene: TRBJ1-1
CDR3nt: TGCAGCGTTGTTAGGGGTATTTTGAACACTGAAGCTTTCTTT
CDR3aa: CSVVRGILNTEAFF

v_gene: TRBV7-8
d_gene: .
abundance: .
j_gene: TRBJ2-5
CDR3nt: TGTGCCAGCAGCTTAGGGGCGGTTCAAGAGACCCAGTACTTC
CDR3aa: CASSLGAVQETQYF